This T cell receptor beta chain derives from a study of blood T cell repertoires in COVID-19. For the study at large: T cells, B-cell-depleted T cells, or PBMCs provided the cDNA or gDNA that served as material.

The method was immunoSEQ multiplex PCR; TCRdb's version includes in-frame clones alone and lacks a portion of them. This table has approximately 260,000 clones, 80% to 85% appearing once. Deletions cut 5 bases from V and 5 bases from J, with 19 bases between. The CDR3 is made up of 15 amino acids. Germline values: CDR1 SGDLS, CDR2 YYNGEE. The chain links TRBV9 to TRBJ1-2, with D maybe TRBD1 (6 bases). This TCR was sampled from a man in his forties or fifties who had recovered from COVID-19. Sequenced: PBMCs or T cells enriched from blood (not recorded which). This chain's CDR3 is CASSLQPGARYGYTF. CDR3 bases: TGTGCCAGCAGTCTCCAGCCAGGGGCACGTTATGGCTACACCTTC.